These 19 T cell receptor beta chains originate from one sample sequenced in a study of shared clonotypes between healthy human individuals. TCRdb's table, derived via immunoSEQ multiplex PCR, lists solely in-frame clones and lacks some. The repertoire has roughly 1,000,000 clones, around three quarters of them found once; the top ten carry under 0.65%. Sample: memory CD4+ T cells from PBMCs. Documented subset: CD45RA-negative fraction. Receptors originate from a man aged 18 to 30 in good health. Some clones in this sample may be carry-over from other donors' samples.

This clone has a handful of counts. The chain links TRBV5-1 to TRBJ1-1; 9 nucleotides align to TRBD1. The CDR3 length is 16 residues. Trimming took 4 bases from V and 4 from J; bases not matched to a gene: 11. Germline values: CDR1 SGHRS, CDR2 YFSETQ. The CDR3 is CASSPRGQGEGTEAFF. In DNA form, the CDR3 reads TGCGCCAGCAGCCCCCGGGGACAGGGTGAGGGCACTGAAGCTTTCTTT.

The genes are TRBV11-2 and TRBJ2-5; tentative D call: TRBD2 (5 bases). The germline V gene has CDR1 SGHAT and CDR2 FQNNGV. The CDR3 loop spans 14 amino acids. V gave up 7 bases and J gave up 8 bases, with 20 bases separating them. CDR3 sequence: CASTNYEGRGTQYF. CDR3 sequence (DNA): TGTGCCAGCACCAACTACGAGGGTCGGGGTACCCAGTACTTC.

J is TRBJ2-7 and V is TRBV6-5; D possibly corresponds to TRBD2 (6 bases). Trimming pared 0 bases from V and 2 bases from J, leaving 11 bases between. Germline V gene sequence: CDR1 MNHEY, CDR2 SVGAGI. The length of the CDR3 is 15 residues. The CDR3 sequence is CASSYSRRGTYEQYF. Here the CDR3 DNA reads TGTGCCAGCAGTTACTCTCGGCGGGGTACCTACGAGCAGTACTTC.

The gene calls are TRBV5-4 and TRBJ1-2, with D possibly TRBD1 on 6 matching bases. The germline V gene encodes CDR1 SGHNT and CDR2 YYREEE (reference sequence). The CDR3 has 14 amino acids. V shed 2 bases and J shed 1 base, with 9 bases lying between them. The CDR3 reads CASSFAGDNYGYTF. CDR3 DNA sequence: TGTGCCAGCAGCTTTGCAGGGGATAACTATGGCTACACCTTC.

The sample holds a few counts of this clone. J is TRBJ1-2 and V is TRBV5-1; 9 nucleotides match TRBD1. This CDR3 comprises 16 residues. Germline loops: CDR1 SGHRS, CDR2 YFSETQ. With V trimmed by 4 bases and J by 2 bases, 9 bases remained unmatched. The chain's CDR3 is CASSQTPQGANYGYTF. Written as DNA, the CDR3 is TGCGCCAGCAGCCAGACTCCACAGGGGGCGAACTATGGCTACACCTTC.

This rearrangement joins TRBV4-2 to TRBJ2-1, with 7 bases aligning to TRBD1. V gave up 3 bases and J gave up 7 bases; unmatched junction bases: 15. The CDR3 has 17 residues. The germline gives CDR1 LGHNA, CDR2 YNFKEQ. CDR3: CASSQGNRGQGVNEQFF. CDR3 in DNA: TGTGCCAGCAGCCAGGGAAATAGGGGGCAAGGTGTTAATGAGCAGTTCTTC.

V and J are TRBV5-1 and TRBJ2-1; D is perhaps TRBD2 (5 bases). The CDR3 contains 12 residues. Looked up from germline, CDR1 is SGHRS and CDR2 is YFSETQ. Trimming pared 1 base from V and 9 bases from J, leaving 8 bases between. The CDR3 is CASSLRSGEQFF. CDR3 bases: TGCGCCAGCAGCTTGCGGAGCGGTGAGCAGTTCTTC.

V usage is TRBV6-5 and J usage is TRBJ2-2; D not certain. Germline-derived CDR1 and CDR2 are MNHEY and SVGAGI. CDR3 length: 15 amino acids. Trimming stripped 2 bases from V and 2 bases from J, with 9 bases between. The CDR3 spells CASSYTVTNTGELFF. CDR3 DNA sequence: TGTGCCAGCAGTTACACCGTCACAAACACCGGGGAGCTGTTTTTT.

This chain connects TRBV14 to TRBJ2-7; TRBD1 matches at 7 bases. The CDR3 totals 14 residues. Germline assignment: CDR1 SGHDN and CDR2 FVKESK. The V gene end was trimmed by 3 bases and the J gene end by 7 bases; junction bases not matched to a gene: 9. CDR3 loop: CASSQYRGVVEQYF. CDR3 bases: TGTGCCAGCAGCCAGTACAGGGGAGTGGTGGAGCAGTACTTC.

The rearrangement joins TRBV7-6 to TRBJ1-1; possible D gene TRBD1, 6 bases. Trimming cost V 5 bases and J 5 bases, with 12 bases left between them. This CDR3 contains 13 residues. Germline V CDR1 and CDR2: SGHVS, FNYEAQ. The CDR3 DNA sequence: TGTGCCAGCAGCCACGACAGGAATACTGAAGCTTTCTTT. Translated: CASSHDRNTEAFF.

As concerns this clone: The sample holds other DNA sequences that translate to the same CDR3. This chain's CDR3 is CASSFGSQETQYF. In nucleotides, the CDR3 is TGCGCCAGCAGCTTTGGGAGCCAAGAGACCCAGTACTTC. This chain connects TRBV5-1 to TRBJ2-5; a weak D match, TRBD2 (5 bases). From germline, CDR1 is SGHRS and CDR2 YFSETQ. V was clipped by 2 bases and J by 1 base, with 6 bases between them. The CDR3 contains 13 residues.

The chain couples TRBV6-6 to TRBJ2-1, with 7 bases matching TRBD2. V lost 6 bases and J lost 4; bases outside the gene matches: 6. The CDR3 is 14 amino acids. Germline V gene lookup returns CDR1 MNHNY and CDR2 SVGAGI (reference sequence). The chain's CDR3 is CASRGGSLYNEQFF. The CDR3 DNA is TGTGCCAGCAGAGGCGGGAGCCTTTACAATGAGCAGTTCTTC.

A few counts support this clone. The chain joins TRBV28 to TRBJ1-2; D gene unclear. V lost 5 bases and J lost 2, with 9 bases in between. CDR3 length: 13 residues. Germline V CDR1 and CDR2: MDHEN, SYDVKM. As DNA, the CDR3 is TGTGCCAGCAGTCGATCAAGGAACTATGGCTACACCTTC. It codes for CASSRSRNYGYTF.

The chain combines TRBV5-4 with TRBJ2-1; D unresolved. The CDR3 contains 13 residues. Germline-derived CDR1 and CDR2 are SGHNT and YYREEE (reference sequence). The V end was cut by 4 bases, the J end by 6 bases, with 11 bases between. CDR3 nucleotide sequence: TGTGCCAGCAGCCCCGGGCCCTCCAATGAGCAGTTCTTC. Its translation is CASSPGPSNEQFF.

The genes are TRBV11-2 and TRBJ2-2; 10 bases line up with TRBD2. The CDR3 extends over 16 amino acids. Germline loops: CDR1 SGHAT, CDR2 FQNNGV. The V gene end was trimmed by 5 bases and the J gene end by 7 bases; junction bases not matched to a gene: 10. CDR3 bases: TGTGCCAGCAGCGTCACCCTAGCGGGAGTCAGCGGGGAGCTGTTTTTT. Residues: CASSVTLAGVSGELFF.

This chain connects TRBV5-1 to TRBJ2-7; TRBD1 might be the D (7 bases). The germline gives CDR1 SGHRS, CDR2 YFSETQ. The CDR3 has 15 amino acids. V lost 0 bases to trimming and J lost 4 bases, with 14 bases between them. CDR3 coding DNA: TGCGCCAGCAGCTTGGAGACAGGGAGGAGGTACGAGCAGTACTTC. It yields the protein CASSLETGRRYEQYF.

Ten or more counts support this clone. The gene calls are TRBV7-9 and TRBJ1-2; 7 bases fit TRBD1. Germline loops: CDR1 SEHNR, CDR2 FQNEAQ (reference sequence). V lost 1 base to trimming and J lost 4 bases; unmatched junction nucleotides: 3. This CDR3 is built from 14 residues. The CDR3 protein is CASSLGTGVYGYTF. In DNA, the CDR3 is TGTGCCAGCAGCTTAGGGACAGGCGTCTATGGCTACACCTTC.

The V call is TRBV11-3, the J call TRBJ2-7; D unclear. The germline gives CDR1 SGHNT, CDR2 YENEEA. Deletions cut 5 bases from V and 4 bases from J, with 18 bases between. The CDR3 contains 15 residues. In DNA form, the CDR3 reads TGTGCCAGCAGCATCCGTTCCGGTTCGGGTTACGAGCAGTACTTC. Residues: CASSIRSGSGYEQYF.

This chain links TRBV7-2 with TRBJ2-7; D not certain. CDR3 length: 13 amino acids. V was cut by 0 bases and J by 3 bases, with 6 bases left in between. Germline assignment: CDR1 SGHTA and CDR2 FQGNSA. In DNA form, the CDR3 reads TGTGCCAGCAGCTTAGCACAGAACTACGAGCAGTACTTC. Translation gives CASSLAQNYEQYF.